These 6 T cell receptor beta chains came from one sample sequenced in a study of shared clonotypes between healthy human individuals. Repertoires were generated with immunoSEQ multiplex PCR, while TCRdb's copy carries only in-frame clones and drops some. Here the sample spans about 2.5 million clones, roughly 90% being singletons. The sequenced sample was naive CD4+ T cells from PBMCs. Specified subset: CD45RA+ positively selected. These receptors all come from a man aged 18 to 29 in good health. Some clones in this sample may be carry-over from other donors' samples.

The rearrangement joins TRBV6-1 to TRBJ2-1; D not resolved. The CDR3 covers 16 residues. Germline V CDR1 and CDR2: MNHNS, SASEGT. The ends were cut back, 2 bases at V and 6 bases at J, with 17 bases in the middle. CDR3 nucleotides: TGTGCCAGCAGTGAAACGGTGACTCCCACAGTCAATGAGCAGTTCTTC. Amino acids: CASSETVTPTVNEQFF.

The V call is TRBV6-5, the J call TRBJ1-2; no firm D call. Germline values: CDR1 MNHEY, CDR2 SVGAGI. The CDR3 is made up of 15 amino acids. Trimming removed 0 bases at V and 2 bases at J, with 10 bases between. The CDR3 sequence: CASSYSIGRNYGYTF. DNA for the CDR3: TGTGCCAGCAGTTACTCGATCGGCAGAAACTATGGCTACACCTTC.

The V and J genes are TRBV19 and TRBJ1-5; no clear D gene. V was shortened by 3 bases and J by 6 bases, with 12 bases between the two germline ends. The CDR3 contains 14 residues. Germline assignment: CDR1 LNHDA and CDR2 SQIVND (reference sequence). CDR3 bases: TGTGCCAGTAGTATCGGGAGCGCACCTCAGCCCCAGCATTTT. Its protein product is CASSIGSAPQPQHF.

The chain is built from TRBV5-1 and TRBJ1-2; the D gene is possibly TRBD1 (6 bases). Germline-derived CDR1 and CDR2 are SGHRS and YFSETQ. V was shortened by 3 bases and J by 8 bases, with 17 bases between the two germline ends. The CDR3 totals 14 residues. This CDR3 reads CASSSPDRTRGYTF. The CDR3 bases are TGCGCCAGCAGCTCTCCTGACAGGACGAGGGGCTACACCTTC.

Regarding this clone: Other DNA sequences within the sample encode an identical CDR3. The V gene is TRBV10-3, the J gene TRBJ2-7, with D possibly being TRBD2 (6 bases). There are 12 residues in the CDR3. Trimming took 7 bases from V and 3 from J, leaving 10 bases between them. CDR1 is ENHRY and CDR2 is SYGVKD in the germline V gene. The CDR3 coding sequence is TGTGCCATCAACCGTAGCGGCTACGAGCAGTACTTC. Translation: CAINRSGYEQYF.

The chain links TRBV19 to TRBJ1-1, with 9 bases lining up with TRBD1. CDR3 length equals 16 residues. Trimming took 9 bases from V and 10 from J; bases not matched to a gene: 21. From germline, CDR1 is LNHDA and CDR2 SQIVND (reference sequence). CDR3 nucleotides: TGTGCCAGCTACGACGTGAGAGGGGGGGACAGGGCGGGAGCTTTCTTT. Protein product: CASYDVRGGDRAGAFF.